These T cell receptor beta chains were read from a single sample in a study of T cells after yellow fever vaccination. TCRdb re-called the 5' RACE reads through MiXCR, storing one row per CDR3 protein. The profile covers under 400,000 distinct CDR3 sequences, with around 13% appearing a single time and roughly 3.1% taken by the ten largest. This specimen was CD4+ T cells sorted from PBMCs, taken 15 days after the yellow fever booster vaccination. The receptors derive from a man aged 18 to 35 who received the YFV17D yellow fever vaccine. The CDR3 runs from the conserved cysteine through the conserved F or W. The order of the fields is clone size, D gene, J gene, V gene, CDR3 DNA, CDR3 protein. D genes are given only for firm matches. Expanded clones get a size class; other rows say once, few or many, or leave the size out.

clone_size: few
d_call: TRBD2
j_call: TRBJ2-5
v_call: TRBV20-1
cdr3_nt: TGCAGTGCTCCCACCGGGACTAGCGGGGGGGCCGGGGAGACCCAGTACTTC
cdr3_aa: CSAPTGTSGGAGETQYF

clone_size: many
d_call: TRBD2
j_call: TRBJ2-3
v_call: TRBV4-3
cdr3_nt: TGCGCCAGCAGCCTTTTGACTAGCGGGGGGGTAGTAGATACGCAGTATTTT
cdr3_aa: CASSLLTSGGVVDTQYF

clone_size: few
d_call: TRBD2
j_call: TRBJ2-1
v_call: TRBV7-3
cdr3_nt: TGTGCCAGCAGCCGGGGGACTAGCAATGAGCAGTTCTTC
cdr3_aa: CASSRGTSNEQFF

clone_size: few
d_call: TRBD1
j_call: TRBJ1-1
v_call: TRBV25-1
cdr3_nt: TGTGCCAGCAGTGATTCAGGGGGCGCCGCCAGAACTGAAGCTTTCTTT
cdr3_aa: CASSDSGGAARTEAFF

clone_size: NA
d_call: TRBD2
j_call: TRBJ2-1
v_call: TRBV6-6
cdr3_nt: TGTGCCAGCAGCCGTACTAGCGGGGGTTCCCCCCAAGGCCGTGAGCAGTTCTTC
cdr3_aa: CASSRTSGGSPQGREQFF

clone_size: NA
d_call: TRBD1
j_call: TRBJ2-7
v_call: TRBV12-3/TRBV12-4
cdr3_nt: TGTGCCAGCAGTGGGGACAGCAGACACTACGAGCAGTACTTC
cdr3_aa: CASSGDSRHYEQYF

clone_size: many
d_call: NA
j_call: TRBJ2-1
v_call: TRBV6-6
cdr3_nt: TGTGCCAGCAGCGGGACACCCCACAATGAGCAGTTCTTC
cdr3_aa: CASSGTPHNEQFF

clone_size: NA
d_call: NA
j_call: TRBJ1-4
v_call: TRBV11-2
cdr3_nt: TGTGCCAGCAGTTCTCCGGGCCGGGGGGAAAAACTGTTTTTT
cdr3_aa: CASSSPGRGEKLFF

clone_size: few
d_call: TRBD2
j_call: TRBJ2-4
v_call: TRBV12-3/TRBV12-4
cdr3_nt: TGTGCCAGCAGCCCACTAGCGGGGAAAAACATTCAGTACTTC
cdr3_aa: CASSPLAGKNIQYF

clone_size: many
d_call: TRBD1
j_call: TRBJ1-5
v_call: TRBV12-3/TRBV12-4
cdr3_nt: TGTGCCAGCAGCCAGGGGGGGTCAGGACAGCCCCAGCATTTT
cdr3_aa: CASSQGGSGQPQHF

clone_size: few
d_call: TRBD1
j_call: TRBJ1-2
v_call: TRBV28
cdr3_nt: TGTGCCAGCCTACTCAGGGGGGCTGGCTACACCTTC
cdr3_aa: CASLLRGAGYTF

clone_size: many
d_call: NA
j_call: TRBJ1-1
v_call: TRBV5-1
cdr3_nt: TGCGCCAGCAGCTTCGGCAGTAACACTGAAGCTTTCTTT
cdr3_aa: CASSFGSNTEAFF

clone_size: few
d_call: NA
j_call: TRBJ1-3
v_call: TRBV12-3/TRBV12-4
cdr3_nt: TGTGCCAGCAGTTTAAGTCGGAGAAACACCATATATTTT
cdr3_aa: CASSLSRRNTIYF

clone_size: NA
d_call: NA
j_call: TRBJ1-1
v_call: TRBV4-3
cdr3_nt: TGCGCCAGCAGCCAAGAACGGCTTAGTGCTGAAGCTTTCTTT
cdr3_aa: CASSQERLSAEAFF

clone_size: NA
d_call: NA
j_call: TRBJ1-1
v_call: TRBV29-1
cdr3_nt: TGCAGCGCGGGGGGGCTCGGGGACACTGAAGCTTTCTTT
cdr3_aa: CSAGGLGDTEAFF

clone_size: few
d_call: TRBD2
j_call: TRBJ2-3
v_call: TRBV7-2
cdr3_nt: TGTGCCAGCAGCCGAGCGGGGGGGGATTTGGATACGCAGTATTTT
cdr3_aa: CASSRAGGDLDTQYF

clone_size: NA
d_call: TRBD1
j_call: TRBJ1-1
v_call: TRBV27
cdr3_nt: TGTCCCAGCAGTACCCCCGGGACAGGGAGATCTGAAGCTTTCTTT
cdr3_aa: CPSSTPGTGRSEAFF

clone_size: few
d_call: TRBD1
j_call: TRBJ2-2
v_call: TRBV7-9
cdr3_nt: TGTGCCAGCAGCGCTACAGGGGATGCCGGGGAGCTGTTTTTT
cdr3_aa: CASSATGDAGELFF

clone_size: many
d_call: NA
j_call: TRBJ1-5
v_call: TRBV7-2
cdr3_nt: TGTGCCAGCAGCCGAGTACACAATCAGCCCCAGCATTTT
cdr3_aa: CASSRVHNQPQHF

clone_size: NA
d_call: TRBD1
j_call: TRBJ1-4
v_call: TRBV5-1
cdr3_nt: TGCGCCAGCAGCCCCGGGACAGGGACCGAAAAACTGTTTTTT
cdr3_aa: CASSPGTGTEKLFF

clone_size: few
d_call: NA
j_call: TRBJ1-3
v_call: TRBV5-1
cdr3_nt: TGCGCCAGCAGCGAGGACTTTAGCTCTGGAAACACCATATATTTT
cdr3_aa: CASSEDFSSGNTIYF

clone_size: few
d_call: NA
j_call: TRBJ1-1
v_call: TRBV6-4
cdr3_nt: TGTGCCAGCAGTGTTCAGGTTGACACTGAAGCTTTCTTT
cdr3_aa: CASSVQVDTEAFF

clone_size: NA
d_call: NA
j_call: TRBJ1-1
v_call: TRBV5-4
cdr3_nt: TGCGCCAGCAGCTTGATGAGGCCGAACACTGAAGCTTTCTTT
cdr3_aa: CASSLMRPNTEAFF

clone_size: many
d_call: NA
j_call: TRBJ2-4
v_call: TRBV24-1
cdr3_nt: TGTGCCACCAGCGTTCTTGAAGAGGGGGGGCTAGCCAAAAACATTCAGTACTTC
cdr3_aa: CATSVLEEGGLAKNIQYF

clone_size: many
d_call: NA
j_call: TRBJ1-4
v_call: TRBV12-3/TRBV12-4
cdr3_nt: TGTGCCAGCAGATCACCCCGGGGGCACGGTGAAAAACTGTTTTTT
cdr3_aa: CASRSPRGHGEKLFF

clone_size: NA
d_call: TRBD1
j_call: TRBJ2-7
v_call: TRBV6-2/TRBV6-3
cdr3_nt: TGTGCCAGCAGGCTAACAGGGGGCAACTCCTACGAGCAGTACTTC
cdr3_aa: CASRLTGGNSYEQYF

clone_size: NA
d_call: NA
j_call: TRBJ2-5
v_call: TRBV14
cdr3_nt: TGTGCCAGCAGCCAAGGCCAGGGCCGAGGGGGGACCCAGTACTTC
cdr3_aa: CASSQGQGRGGTQYF

clone_size: NA
d_call: TRBD1
j_call: TRBJ1-2
v_call: TRBV7-9
cdr3_nt: TGTGCCAGCAGCATCTCCGGGACAGGGAAGATCTATGGCTACACCTTC
cdr3_aa: CASSISGTGKIYGYTF

clone_size: few
d_call: NA
j_call: TRBJ2-1
v_call: TRBV24-1
cdr3_nt: TGTGCCACCAGTGACCCTGCCAAGGGTTCTGAGCAGTTCTTC
cdr3_aa: CATSDPAKGSEQFF

clone_size: few
d_call: TRBD2
j_call: TRBJ2-1
v_call: TRBV7-9
cdr3_nt: TGTGCCAGCAGCTTTACTAGCGGGGGGGCCAATGAGCAGTTCTTC
cdr3_aa: CASSFTSGGANEQFF

clone_size: once
d_call: NA
j_call: TRBJ2-2
v_call: TRBV7-2
cdr3_nt: TGTGCCAGCAGCCACAGTACCCCGGGACGGAGTATCAATGGGGAGCTGTTTTTT
cdr3_aa: CASSHSTPGRSINGELFF

clone_size: NA
d_call: NA
j_call: TRBJ2-7
v_call: TRBV4-3
cdr3_nt: TGCGCCAGCAGCCCAAGACAGGAAAGTTACGAGCAGTACTTC
cdr3_aa: CASSPRQESYEQYF

clone_size: NA
d_call: NA
j_call: TRBJ1-1
v_call: TRBV7-2
cdr3_nt: TGTGCCAGCAGCTATCAGGGGACAATGAACACTGAAGCTTTCTTT
cdr3_aa: CASSYQGTMNTEAFF

clone_size: NA
d_call: NA
j_call: TRBJ2-2
v_call: TRBV6-6
cdr3_nt: TGTGCCAGCAAAAGGGGCGGGGAGCTGTTTTTT
cdr3_aa: CASKRGGELFF

clone_size: NA
d_call: NA
j_call: TRBJ2-1
v_call: TRBV9
cdr3_nt: TGTGCCAGCAGCTTCCTGGGGGCCGAATACAATGAGCAGTTCTTC
cdr3_aa: CASSFLGAEYNEQFF

clone_size: NA
d_call: NA
j_call: TRBJ1-2
v_call: TRBV29-1
cdr3_nt: TGCAGCGTGTCTGCAGGGAGGAGTAACTATGGCTACACCTTC
cdr3_aa: CSVSAGRSNYGYTF

clone_size: NA
d_call: NA
j_call: TRBJ2-3
v_call: TRBV11-3
cdr3_nt: TGTGCCAGCAGCTTAAGAGGGGGGCCTCCCACAGATACGCAGTATTTT
cdr3_aa: CASSLRGGPPTDTQYF

clone_size: many
d_call: NA
j_call: TRBJ2-3
v_call: TRBV5-1
cdr3_nt: TGCGCCAGCAGCTTGGGCGGCCCTAGCACAGATACGCAGTATTTT
cdr3_aa: CASSLGGPSTDTQYF

clone_size: NA
d_call: NA
j_call: TRBJ1-3
v_call: TRBV18
cdr3_nt: TGTGCCAGCTCACCCAACAGGGACGTCTCTGGAAACACCATATATTTT
cdr3_aa: CASSPNRDVSGNTIYF

clone_size: NA
d_call: TRBD2
j_call: TRBJ2-1
v_call: TRBV3-1
cdr3_nt: TGTGCCAGCTCACTAGCGGGGGCCAATGAGCAGTTCTTC
cdr3_aa: CASSLAGANEQFF

clone_size: many
d_call: TRBD1
j_call: TRBJ2-3
v_call: TRBV29-1
cdr3_nt: TGCAGCGTTGGGGACAGGGGTTTCACAGATACGCAGTATTTT
cdr3_aa: CSVGDRGFTDTQYF

clone_size: few
d_call: NA
j_call: TRBJ1-1
v_call: TRBV28
cdr3_nt: TGTGCCAGCCGCATCGGACAGCGGAACACTGAAGCTTTCTTT
cdr3_aa: CASRIGQRNTEAFF

clone_size: few
d_call: NA
j_call: TRBJ2-3
v_call: TRBV6-5
cdr3_nt: TGTGCCAGCAGCTGGGGTCCTAGCCAGAGTACGCAGTATTTT
cdr3_aa: CASSWGPSQSTQYF

clone_size: many
d_call: NA
j_call: TRBJ1-5
v_call: TRBV15
cdr3_nt: TGTGCCACCAGCAGAAAGGGGGGCCAGCCCCAGCATTTT
cdr3_aa: CATSRKGGQPQHF